This T cell receptor beta chain was captured in a study of read filtering for tumor transcriptome and immune sequencing. Looking at the study overall: Fewer than ten patients were R-ISS I, about 16 were R-ISS II, 7 were R-ISS III. TCR-mapped reads were about 4 to 11 million with IR-seq versus about 85 to 1,300 with RNA-seq. General study results and limits: Even smaller IR-seq throughput identified most shared clonotypes.

V gave up 5 bases and J gave up 3 bases, with 10 bases separating them. The germline V gene has CDR1 SGHTA and CDR2 FQGTGA. There are 13 residues in the CDR3. Molecular barcoded adaptors covering alpha/delta and beta/gamma chains were used on roughly 370 ng RNA. TCRdb reprocessed the reads via MiXCR and lists one record per CDR3 protein. Of 45,000 to 50,000 distinct CDR3 sequences listed, 9.5% to 15% are singletons. Ten or more counts support this clonotype. Its antigen remains unknown. The specimen sequenced was a population of CD138-negative cells sorted from bone marrow. This TCR was sampled from a donor older than 35 with multiple myeloma. The chain carries TRBV7-3 and TRBJ1-1; D unclear. CDR3 coding DNA: TGTGCCAGCAGCCGCAATACAGACACTGAAGCTTTCTTT. It yields the protein CASSRNTDTEAFF.